Given below is one T cell receptor (beta chain) in context. Its antigen is not identified. The sample is drawn from a study of T-cell memory formation after mild COVID-19. Trimming shortened V by 1 base and J by 8 bases, and 9 bases separated the two germline ends. Germline V gives CDR1 MNHEY, CDR2 SMNVEV (reference sequence). This CDR3 is 14 amino acids long. Study-wide points: Prior to infection, memory already included some responding clones, suggesting cross-reactive memory joined. Mainly in CM and EM were contracting CD4+ clones; CD8+ were in EMRA.

TCRdb re-derived calls from the 5' RACE reads in MiXCR, one entry per CDR3 protein. The sample carries more than 350,000 distinct CDR3 sequences, more than 15% recorded once. The chain uses TRBV27 and TRBJ1-6; D gene unclear. The receptor's source is a man between 18 and 35 years old who had mild COVID-19 (a few samples of this study predate the infection). Cell type and time point are not known. The sample consisted of PBMCs or a T cell subset sorted from them (not recorded which). This CDR3 is CASSLLEYDSPLHF. The CDR3, as DNA: TGTGCCAGCAGTTTATTGGAATATGATTCACCCCTCCACTTT.